Included here is one TCR beta chain sequence, with context. Its specificity is unknown. The data derive from a study of cytomegalovirus exposure and HLA in healthy donors. General study points: A later analysis linked around 17,000 TCR beta sequences to HLA alleles at 0.05 false discovery rate.

With 2 bases removed from V and 4 bases from J, the gap between germline ends came to 27 bases. The CDR3 runs to 19 residues. In germline, CDR1 is SGHRS, CDR2 YFSETQ. 13 Jbeta primers and 60 Vbeta primers were used for the PCR. Using immunoSEQ multiplex PCR, the repertoire was profiled, and TCRdb retains in-frame clones only, with some absent. The sample contains approximately 85,000 clones, less than 65% of which appear only once. Source material: PBMCs. This clonotype was obtained from a woman in her 30s in good health and CMV-seropositive. This rearrangement joins TRBV5-1 to TRBJ1-1; D might be TRBD1 (6 bases). DNA of the CDR3: TGCGCCAGCAGCTTCCGTCCGGGACAAAAGGGTTCCCTGGGCACTGAAGCTTTCTTT. Translating gives CASSFRPGQKGSLGTEAFF.